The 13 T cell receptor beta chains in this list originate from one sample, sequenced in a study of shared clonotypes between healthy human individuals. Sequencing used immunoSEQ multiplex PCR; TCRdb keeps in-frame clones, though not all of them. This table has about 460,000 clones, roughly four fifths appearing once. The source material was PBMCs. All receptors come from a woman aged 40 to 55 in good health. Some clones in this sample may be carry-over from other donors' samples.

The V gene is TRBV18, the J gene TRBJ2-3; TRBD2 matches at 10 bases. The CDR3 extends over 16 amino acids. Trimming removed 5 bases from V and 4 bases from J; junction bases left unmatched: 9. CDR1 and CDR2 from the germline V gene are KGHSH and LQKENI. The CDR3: CASSSPLAGNADTQYF. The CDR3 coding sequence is TGTGCCAGCTCATCTCCACTAGCGGGGAATGCAGATACGCAGTATTTT.

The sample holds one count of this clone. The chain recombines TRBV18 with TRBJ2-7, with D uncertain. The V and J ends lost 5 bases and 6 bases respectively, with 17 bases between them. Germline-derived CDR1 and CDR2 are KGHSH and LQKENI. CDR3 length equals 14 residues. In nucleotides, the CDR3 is TGTGCCAGCTCAACCGACGGCTATCCCGTCGAGCAGTACTTC. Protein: CASSTDGYPVEQYF.

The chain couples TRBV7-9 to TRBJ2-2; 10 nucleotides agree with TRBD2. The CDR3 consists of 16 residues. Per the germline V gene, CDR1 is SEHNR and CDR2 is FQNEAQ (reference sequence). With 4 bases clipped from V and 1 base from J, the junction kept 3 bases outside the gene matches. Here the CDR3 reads CASSSTSGQNTGELFF. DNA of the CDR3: TGTGCCAGCAGCTCGACTAGCGGGCAGAACACCGGGGAGCTGTTTTTT.

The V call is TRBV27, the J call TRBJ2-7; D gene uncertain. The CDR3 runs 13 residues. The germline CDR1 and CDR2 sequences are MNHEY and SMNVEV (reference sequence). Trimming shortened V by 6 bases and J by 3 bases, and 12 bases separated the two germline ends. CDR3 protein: CASRGVGSYEQYF. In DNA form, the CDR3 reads TGTGCCAGCAGGGGCGTCGGAAGCTACGAGCAGTACTTC.

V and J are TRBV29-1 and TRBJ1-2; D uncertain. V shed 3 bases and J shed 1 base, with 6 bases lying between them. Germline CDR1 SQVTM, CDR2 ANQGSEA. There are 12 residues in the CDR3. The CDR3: CSVDFVNYGYTF. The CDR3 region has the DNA TGCAGCGTTGATTTCGTTAACTATGGCTACACCTTC.

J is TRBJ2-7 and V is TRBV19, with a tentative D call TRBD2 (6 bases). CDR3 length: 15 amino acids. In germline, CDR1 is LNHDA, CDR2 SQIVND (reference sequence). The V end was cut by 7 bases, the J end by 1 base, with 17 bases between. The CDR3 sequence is CASTLSWRGSYEQYF. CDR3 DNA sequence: TGTGCCAGTACCCTAAGTTGGCGGGGTTCCTACGAGCAGTACTTC.

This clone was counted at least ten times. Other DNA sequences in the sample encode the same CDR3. CDR3 nucleotide sequence: TGCGCCAGCAGCTTGGGTAGCAGTCCCTACAATGAGCAGTTCTTC. The encoded protein is CASSLGSSPYNEQFF. The chain employs TRBV5-1 and TRBJ2-1; D is unresolved. This CDR3 contains 15 residues. V was cut by 0 bases and J by 2 bases, with 9 bases left in between. CDR1 and CDR2 from the germline V gene are SGHRS and YFSETQ.

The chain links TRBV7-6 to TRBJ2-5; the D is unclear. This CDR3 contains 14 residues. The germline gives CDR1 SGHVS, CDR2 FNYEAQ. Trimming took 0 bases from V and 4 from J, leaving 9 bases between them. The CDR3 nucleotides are TGTGCCAGCAGCTTAGCGAGAGTGGGAGAGACCCAGTACTTC. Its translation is CASSLARVGETQYF. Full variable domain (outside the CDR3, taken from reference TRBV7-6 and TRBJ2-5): GAGVSQSPRYKVTKRGQDVALRCDPISGHVSLYWYRQALGQGPEFLTYFNYEAQQDKSGLPNDRFSAERPEGSISTLTIQRTEQRDSAMYRCASSLARVGETQYFGPGTRLLVL.

In DNA form, the CDR3 reads TGCGCCAGCAGCCAAGATTGGGGCTCCGGGGAGCTGTTTTTT. This sequence encodes CASSQDWGSGELFF. The chain uses TRBV4-3 and TRBJ2-2; the D gene is possibly TRBD1 (5 bases). CDR1 and CDR2 from the germline V gene are LGHNA and YSLEER. V was shortened by 0 bases and J by 6 bases, with 8 bases between the two germline ends. CDR3 length equals 14 residues.

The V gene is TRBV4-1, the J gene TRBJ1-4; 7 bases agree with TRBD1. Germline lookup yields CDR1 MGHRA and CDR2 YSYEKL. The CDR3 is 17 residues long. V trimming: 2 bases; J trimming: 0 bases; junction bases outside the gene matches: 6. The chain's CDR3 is CASSQSGQPSTNEKLFF. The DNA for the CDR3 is TGCGCCAGCAGCCAATCGGGACAGCCTTCAACTAATGAAAAACTGTTTTTT.

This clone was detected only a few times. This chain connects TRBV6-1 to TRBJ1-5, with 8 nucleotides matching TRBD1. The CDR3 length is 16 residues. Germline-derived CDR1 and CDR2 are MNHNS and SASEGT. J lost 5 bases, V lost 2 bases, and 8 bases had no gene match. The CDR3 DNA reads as TGTGCCAGCAGTGAACCTAGGACAGGGACCCATCAGCCCCAGCATTTT. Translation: CASSEPRTGTHQPQHF.

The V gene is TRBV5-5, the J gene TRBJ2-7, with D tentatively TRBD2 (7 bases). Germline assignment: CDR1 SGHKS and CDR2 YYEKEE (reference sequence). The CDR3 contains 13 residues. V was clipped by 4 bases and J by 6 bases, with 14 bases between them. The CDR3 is CASSNLGGLEQYF. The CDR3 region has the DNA TGTGCCAGCAGCAACCTGGGGGGGCTCGAGCAGTACTTC.

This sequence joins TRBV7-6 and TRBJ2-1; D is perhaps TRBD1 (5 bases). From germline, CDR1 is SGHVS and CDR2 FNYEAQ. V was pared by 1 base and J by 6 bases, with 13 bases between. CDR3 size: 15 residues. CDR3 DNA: TGTGCCAGCAGCTTAGATAGGTTCAGGGCCAATGAGCAGTTCTTC. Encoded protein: CASSLDRFRANEQFF.